One T cell receptor (beta chain) is described in this entry. Time point in this sample: cycle 4 day 1 (C4D1), after less than seven weeks of nivolumab. All trial patients relapsed after autologous stem cell transplantation. Magnetic negative selection of thawed PBMCs was the method by which CD4+ T cells were purified. Best outcomes ranged across complete response, partial response and progressive disease. These data originate in a study of PD-1 blockade in classical Hodgkin lymphoma. In the study overall: Every 2 weeks, patients had 3 mg/kg nivolumab intravenously.

V was trimmed by 6 bases and J by 4 bases, leaving 12 bases between them. The CDR3 contains 13 residues. Germline CDR1 reads MNHEY; CDR2 reads SVGAGI. Data came from immunoSEQ multiplex PCR; TCRdb stores just in-frame clones and leaves some out. This repertoire shows tens of thousands of clones, 80% found once; its top ten account for around 3.1%. The rearrangement links TRBV6-5 to TRBJ1-2; D gene uncertain. The clonotype originates from a human donor with classical Hodgkin lymphoma. Sequenced material: CD4+ T cells from blood, taken before the fourth cycle of nivolumab. The CDR3 here is CASRVGVRYGYTF. The CDR3 bases are TGTGCCAGCAGGGTCGGGGTTCGCTATGGCTACACCTTC.